This T cell receptor (beta chain) came from a study of blood T cell repertoires in COVID-19. Turning to the study itself: T cells, B-cell-depleted T cells, or PBMCs provided the cDNA or gDNA that served as material.

Authors' data handling: Estimation of nucleated cell counts was performed using reference gene primer amplification. Sequencing used immunoSEQ multiplex PCR; TCRdb keeps in-frame clones, though not all of them. That table furnishes V, J and clone size, whereas the DNA furnished D and trimming. The table shows roughly 250,000 clones, with approximately 90% occurring only once. Participant age was about 18 to 89 years, and participants resided in fewer than 30 US areas. The CDR3 contains 15 residues. From germline, CDR1 is SGHTA and CDR2 FQGNSA. Germline trimming cut 2 bases from V and 5 bases from J; bases unmatched to any gene: 4.

The chain employs TRBV7-2 and TRBJ2-2; 8 bases agree with TRBD1. This sequence originates from a woman in her forties with acute COVID-19. The sequencing sample was made of PBMCs or T cells enriched from blood (not recorded which). The CDR3 sequence is CASSLQGAGTGELFF. CDR3 coding DNA: TGTGCCAGCAGCTTACAGGGGGCAGGGACCGGGGAGCTGTTTTTT.